Detailed here is one TCR beta chain. TCRdb re-called the 5' RACE reads through MiXCR, storing one row per CDR3 protein. Of 350,000 to 600,000 distinct CDR3 sequences in the sample, more than 13% were seen once. The CDR3 is 16 amino acids. Trimming removed 6 bases from V and 8 bases from J, with 23 bases in between. The germline CDR1 and CDR2 sequences are MGHDK and SYGVNS. These data are taken from a study of identical twins. The same sample was also studied in work on yellow fever vaccine responses in identical twins.

This chain links TRBV25-1 with TRBJ2-1; D unresolved. Sequences were obtained from CD4+ T cells sorted from blood. This receptor was identified in a woman younger than 30 in good health. In nucleotides, the CDR3 is TGTGCCAGCAGCTCTCCCGAGAACCCTCGGGTGCATGAGCAGTTCTTC. It is translated as CASSSPENPRVHEQFF.